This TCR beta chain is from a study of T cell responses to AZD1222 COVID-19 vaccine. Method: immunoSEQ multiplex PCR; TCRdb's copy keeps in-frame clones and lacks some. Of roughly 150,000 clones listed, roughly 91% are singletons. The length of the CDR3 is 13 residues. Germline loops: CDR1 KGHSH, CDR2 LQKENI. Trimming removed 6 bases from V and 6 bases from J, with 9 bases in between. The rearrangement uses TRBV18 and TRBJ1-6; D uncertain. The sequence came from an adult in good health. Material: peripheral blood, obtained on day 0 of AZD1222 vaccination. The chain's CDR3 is CASSKDGNSPLHF. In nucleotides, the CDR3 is TGTGCCAGCTCCAAGGACGGTAATTCACCCCTCCACTTT.